Listed here are 5 T cell receptor beta chains from one sample, sequenced in a study of blood T cell repertoires in COVID-19. The method was immunoSEQ multiplex PCR; TCRdb's version includes in-frame clones alone and lacks a portion of them. The data contain 25,000 to 30,000 clones, over 70% of them singletons. The sample comprised peripheral blood. The source is a man between 65 and 80 years old with active COVID-19.

This chain uses TRBV2 with TRBJ1-1, with 9 bases aligning to TRBD1. Germline V gene lookup returns CDR1 SNHLY and CDR2 FYNNEI. CDR3 size: 15 residues. The junction had 7 bases not matched to a gene; V was cut back by 5 bases and J by 3 bases. Here the CDR3 reads CASSTYRGLDTEAFF. The CDR3 nucleotides are TGTGCCAGCAGTACTTACAGGGGGCTGGACACTGAAGCTTTCTTT.

The chain links TRBV6-1 to TRBJ1-4, with D possibly TRBD1 on 6 matching bases. The V gene lost 3 bases and the J gene lost 5 bases, with 13 bases spanning the gap. CDR3 size: 15 residues. The germline V gene encodes CDR1 MNHNS and CDR2 SASEGT. The CDR3 region has the DNA TGTGCCAGCAGTGACGGACAGCCGAAGAATGAAAAACTGTTTTTT. Translation gives CASSDGQPKNEKLFF.

This sequence joins TRBV5-1 and TRBJ2-7, with 11 bases lining up with TRBD1. The CDR3 extends over 17 amino acids. V dropped 5 bases and J dropped 3; count of bases not matched to a gene: 13. The germline V gene has CDR1 SGHRS and CDR2 YFSETQ. This chain's CDR3 is CASRPDPLGTGGYEQYF. DNA for the CDR3: TGCGCCAGCAGGCCCGACCCTCTCGGGACAGGGGGCTACGAGCAGTACTTC.

This clone was detected only once. The chain recombines TRBV3-1 (or the pseudogene TRBV3-2) with TRBJ2-3; TRBD1 is a possible D gene (5 bases). CDR1 and CDR2 from the germline V gene are LGHDT and YNNKEL (reference sequence). V lost 4 bases to trimming and J lost 1 base, with 12 bases between them. The CDR3 runs to 15 residues. CDR3 amino acids: CASSPQGARTDTQYF. In nucleotides, the CDR3 is TGTGCCAGCAGCCCACAAGGGGCTCGCACAGATACGCAGTATTTT.

The chain combines TRBV5-1 with TRBJ2-2; 8 bases line up with TRBD2. This CDR3 contains 18 residues. Germline V gene sequence: CDR1 SGHRS, CDR2 YFSETQ. J gave up 0 bases and V 4 bases, and 11 bases lay outside the gene matches. CDR3 loop: CASSPRGGGHTNTGELFF. CDR3 sequence (DNA): TGCGCCAGCAGCCCTAGGGGCGGGGGGCACACGAACACCGGGGAGCTGTTTTTT.